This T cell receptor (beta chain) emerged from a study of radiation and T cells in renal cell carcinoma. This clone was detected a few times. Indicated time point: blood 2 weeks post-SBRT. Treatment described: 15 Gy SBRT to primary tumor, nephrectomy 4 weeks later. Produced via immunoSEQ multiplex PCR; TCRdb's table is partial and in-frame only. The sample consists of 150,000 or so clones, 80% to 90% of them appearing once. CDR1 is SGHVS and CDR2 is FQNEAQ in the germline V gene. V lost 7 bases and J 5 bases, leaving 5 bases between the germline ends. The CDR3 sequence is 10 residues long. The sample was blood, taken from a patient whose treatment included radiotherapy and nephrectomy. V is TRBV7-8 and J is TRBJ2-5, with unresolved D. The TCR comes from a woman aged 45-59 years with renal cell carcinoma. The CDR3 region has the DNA TGTGCCAGCAAGAGCGAGACCCAGTACTTC. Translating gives CASKSETQYF.